Below are 24 T cell receptor beta chains sequenced from a single sample in a study of blood T cell repertoires in COVID-19. Using immunoSEQ multiplex PCR, the repertoire was profiled, and TCRdb retains in-frame clones only, with some absent. The table has tens of thousands of clones, approximately 88% seen once; the top ten hold 30% to 35%. Material: peripheral blood. These receptors originate from a woman of 80 years or more with active or convalescent COVID-19.

V is TRBV19 and J is TRBJ1-4; 9 bases fit TRBD1. J gave up 8 bases and V 5 bases, and 9 bases lay outside the gene matches. CDR1 and CDR2 (germline): LNHDA, SQIVND (reference sequence). The CDR3 has 15 amino acids. The CDR3 DNA reads TGTGCCAGTAGTGCCCGTGGGACAGGGTACGAAAAACTGTTTTTT. This gives the protein CASSARGTGYEKLFF.

In this sample, this clone turned up a few times. The chain joins TRBV27 to TRBJ2-7, with TRBD2 as a possible D gene (6 bases). The CDR3 is 16 residues long. V lost 6 bases and J 1 base, leaving 19 bases between the germline ends. Germline V gives CDR1 MNHEY, CDR2 SMNVEV (reference sequence). CDR3 sequence: CASRRSPGTESYEQYF. The CDR3 DNA reads TGTGCCAGCAGACGCAGCCCCGGGACTGAATCCTACGAGCAGTACTTC.

Here the CDR3 reads CASSFNRDTAYEQYF. The CDR3 DNA reads TGTGCCAGCAGTTTTAACCGGGACACCGCCTACGAGCAGTACTTC. J is TRBJ2-7 and V is TRBV27; D might be TRBD1 (6 bases). The germline V gene encodes CDR1 MNHEY and CDR2 SMNVEV (reference sequence). V was cut by 3 bases and J by 2 bases, with 14 bases left in between. This CDR3 has 15 residues.

This clone has a count of ten or more. This chain connects TRBV6-5 to TRBJ2-1, with a tentative D call TRBD1 (6 bases). Between the trimmed V and J ends, which lost 6 bases and 12 bases, there was a span of 12 bases. The V gene's germline CDR1 is MNHEY and CDR2 SVGAGI. The CDR3 is made up of 11 amino acids. The CDR3 coding sequence is TGTGCCAGCAGGACAGGACAGCTGCAGTTCTTC. It specifies CASRTGQLQFF.

This chain joins TRBV7-9 and TRBJ1-1; D perhaps matches TRBD1 (5 bases). Germline V CDR1 and CDR2: SEHNR, FQNEAQ (reference sequence). The length of the CDR3 is 15 residues. Trimming took off 1 base at V and 2 bases at J, with 11 bases between the two ends. This chain's CDR3 is CASSLGGAVNTEAFF. The DNA of the CDR3 is TGTGCCAGCAGCTTAGGTGGGGCGGTTAACACTGAAGCTTTCTTT.

This chain links TRBV16 with TRBJ2-7, with D perhaps matching TRBD1 (6 bases). Germline V CDR1 and CDR2: KGHSY, FQNENV. This CDR3 spans 14 amino acids. V lost 4 bases and J lost 5, with 15 bases in between. The CDR3 coding sequence is TGTGCCAGCAGCCTCGTTATACAGGGTCACGAGCAGTACTTC. Translation gives CASSLVIQGHEQYF.

The V call is TRBV5-5, the J call TRBJ1-6; TRBD1 agrees at 10 bases. With 3 bases clipped from V and 10 bases from J, the junction kept 10 bases outside the gene matches. The germline V gene encodes CDR1 SGHKS and CDR2 YYEKEE (reference sequence). The length of the CDR3 is 16 residues. The CDR3 here is CASSSRGTGVGSPLHF. The CDR3 bases are TGTGCCAGCAGCTCCCGCGGGACAGGGGTTGGGTCACCCCTCCACTTT.

V usage is TRBV11-2 and J usage is TRBJ1-2; 9 bases map to TRBD1. After removal of 7 bases from V and 14 bases from J, the junction contained 17 bases not matched to a gene. The CDR3 is 14 residues long. Germline assignment: CDR1 SGHAT and CDR2 FQNNGV. CDR3 coding DNA: TGTGCCAGCACCCCCGCCGGGACAGGGAGGCCCATTACCTTC. Its translation: CASTPAGTGRPITF.

The J gene is TRBJ2-2, the V gene TRBV5-6; the match to TRBD2 covers 7 bases. Germline V gives CDR1 SGHDT, CDR2 YYEEEE. V was clipped by 0 bases and J by 7 bases; unmatched bases: 12. The CDR3 consists of 17 residues. In nucleotides, the CDR3 is TGTGCCAGCAGCTTGGCCTGGGCGGGGGATTCCAGCGGGGAGCTGTTTTTT. Translating gives CASSLAWAGDSSGELFF.

The chain is built from TRBV11-3 and TRBJ2-6; 8 bases line up with TRBD1. There are 19 residues in the CDR3. Germline CDR1 and CDR2: SGHNT and YENEEA. With V trimmed by 5 bases and J by 0 bases, 12 bases remained unmatched. This CDR3 reads CASSTRGQGSLSGANVLTF. In DNA form, the CDR3 reads TGTGCCAGCAGCACCAGAGGACAGGGATCCCTCTCTGGGGCCAACGTCCTGACTTTC.

CDR3 bases: TGTGCCAGCAGCTCCCCGGGACAGGTCCACACCGGGGAGCTGTTTTTT. This codes for CASSSPGQVHTGELFF. The chain is built from TRBV11-2 and TRBJ2-2; 8 positions match TRBD1. Germline values: CDR1 SGHAT, CDR2 FQNNGV. CDR3 length: 16 residues. Trimming at V came to 4 bases and at J to 3 bases, leaving 7 bases not matched to a gene.

The rearrangement links TRBV4-2 to TRBJ2-1, with 7 positions matching TRBD1. V was clipped by 7 bases and J by 7 bases; unmatched bases: 16. This CDR3 spans 16 amino acids. Germline V gene sequence: CDR1 LGHNA, CDR2 YNFKEQ. Here the CDR3 DNA reads TGTGCCAGCACCCCGTATGGGACAGTTGTTGGGAATGAGCAGTTCTTC. As protein: CASTPYGTVVGNEQFF.

This chain links TRBV18 with TRBJ2-4; 7 bases line up with TRBD1. CDR3 length: 18 residues. Germline lookup yields CDR1 KGHSH and CDR2 LQKENI. Trimming took 1 base from V and 1 from J; bases not matched to a gene: 10. The DNA for the CDR3 is TGTGCCAGCTCACCACGAGACAGGGTGATGGTGGCCAAAAACATTCAGTACTTC. Its protein product is CASSPRDRVMVAKNIQYF.

The V and J genes are TRBV19 and TRBJ1-3, with a possible D match to TRBD1 (6 bases). Trimming pared 10 bases from V and 0 bases from J, leaving 13 bases between. CDR1 and CDR2 (germline): LNHDA, SQIVND (reference sequence). The CDR3 length is 14 residues. The CDR3 loop reads CATKTGRSGNTIYF. In DNA, the CDR3 is TGTGCCACCAAGACAGGTCGCTCTGGAAACACCATATATTTT.

The V and J genes are TRBV3-1 (or the pseudogene TRBV3-2) and TRBJ1-6; the match to TRBD1 covers 7 bases. V shed 2 bases, J shed 7 bases, and the junction held 8 bases outside the gene matches. The CDR3 runs to 16 residues. From germline, CDR1 is LGHDT and CDR2 YNNKEL (reference sequence). CDR3 sequence: CASSQPRTGINSPLHF. CDR3 sequence (DNA): TGTGCCAGCAGCCAACCTCGGACAGGAATAAATTCACCCCTCCACTTT.

The J gene is TRBJ2-5, the V gene TRBV7-6, with 8 bases lining up with TRBD2. The CDR3 runs to 15 residues. V trimming: 3 bases; J trimming: 0 bases; junction bases outside the gene matches: 3. Germline lookup yields CDR1 SGHVS and CDR2 FNYEAQ. The CDR3 reads CASSFQRGHQETQYF. CDR3 sequence (DNA): TGTGCCAGCAGCTTCCAGCGGGGGCACCAAGAGACCCAGTACTTC.

This chain links TRBV7-8 with TRBJ1-1, with 7 positions matching TRBD1. V lost 3 bases, J lost 1 base, and 5 bases stayed unmatched. Germline values: CDR1 SGHVS, CDR2 FQNEAQ. The CDR3 has 15 residues. The DNA of the CDR3 is TGTGCCAGCAGCTTTCGGGGACAGAAGAACACTGAAGCTTTCTTT. Translated, it gives CASSFRGQKNTEAFF.

V usage is TRBV7-3 and J usage is TRBJ2-3; TRBD2 aligns across 12 bases. Germline CDR1 reads SGHTA; CDR2 reads FQGTGA. CDR3 length equals 14 residues. V shed 5 bases and J 11 bases; nucleotides not matched to a gene: 8. CDR3 amino acids: CASSPNLAGGMQYF. CDR3 DNA: TGTGCCAGCAGCCCGAATCTAGCGGGGGGGATGCAGTATTTT.

The chain has TRBV18 and TRBJ2-7, with 7 bases aligning to TRBD1. Germline V lookup: CDR1 KGHSH, CDR2 LQKENI. Trimming at V came to 1 base and at J to 2 bases, leaving 5 bases not matched to a gene. The CDR3 sequence is 15 residues long. The CDR3 is CASSPRAGGTYEQYF. As DNA, the CDR3 is TGTGCCAGCTCACCACGGGCAGGGGGTACCTACGAGCAGTACTTC.

For the CDR3, the DNA is TGCGCCAGCAGTGAGCACCGGGACAGGGTCTCCTACGAGCAGTACTTC. Protein: CASSEHRDRVSYEQYF. J is TRBJ2-7 and V is TRBV10-1, with 9 bases aligning to TRBD1. Germline V gene sequence: CDR1 WNHNN, CDR2 SYGVQD (reference sequence). The CDR3 has 16 residues. The J segment lost 0 bases and the V segment lost 2 bases, leaving 5 bases of the junction unmatched.

The V gene is TRBV6-4, the J gene TRBJ1-5; maybe TRBD1 (6 bases). The CDR3 has 14 residues. V dropped 4 bases and J dropped 9 bases, with 16 bases sitting between them. The V gene's germline CDR1 is MRHNA and CDR2 SNTAGT. Written as DNA, the CDR3 is TGTGCCAGCAGTGCCGAACAGGGTTCATGGCCCCAGCATTTT. Protein product: CASSAEQGSWPQHF.

The chain combines TRBV19 with TRBJ1-1; a weak D match, TRBD1 (6 bases). CDR3 length: 13 amino acids. V was pared by 4 bases and J by 7 bases, with 13 bases between. Germline values: CDR1 LNHDA, CDR2 SQIVND (reference sequence). The CDR3 DNA follows: TGTGCCAGTAGTACTAACAGGGAGCATGAAGCTTTCTTT. Amino acid sequence: CASSTNREHEAFF.

The chain has TRBV7-3 and TRBJ2-2, with D hard to call. The ends were cut back, 4 bases at V and 1 base at J, with 7 bases in the middle. The CDR3 extends over 14 amino acids. CDR1 is SGHTA and CDR2 is FQGTGA in the germline V gene. The CDR3, as DNA: TGTGCCAGCAGCTCAGGCCTGAACACCGGGGAGCTGTTTTTT. Its translation is CASSSGLNTGELFF. The full variable domain, with the rest looked up from reference TRBV7-3 and TRBJ2-2, is GAGVSQTPSNKVTEKGKYVELRCDPISGHTALYWYRQSLGQGPEFLIYFQGTGAADDSGLPNDRFFAVRPEGSVSTLKIQRTERGDSAVYLCASSSGLNTGELFFGEGSRLTVL.

The J gene is TRBJ1-5, the V gene TRBV10-3, with no clear D. V lost 5 bases, J lost 0 bases, and 8 bases lay in between. The CDR3 contains 14 residues. In germline, CDR1 is ENHRY, CDR2 SYGVKD. This chain's CDR3 is CAISTDGSNQPQHF. In nucleotides, the CDR3 is TGTGCCATCAGTACAGACGGTAGCAATCAGCCCCAGCATTTT.